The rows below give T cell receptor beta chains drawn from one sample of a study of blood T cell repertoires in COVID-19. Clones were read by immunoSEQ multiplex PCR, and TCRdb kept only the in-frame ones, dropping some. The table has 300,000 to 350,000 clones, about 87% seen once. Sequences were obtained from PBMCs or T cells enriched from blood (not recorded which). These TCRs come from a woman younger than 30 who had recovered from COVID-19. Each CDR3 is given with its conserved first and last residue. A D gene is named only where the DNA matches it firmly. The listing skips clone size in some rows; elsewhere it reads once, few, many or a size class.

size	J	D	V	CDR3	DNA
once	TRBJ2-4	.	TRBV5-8	CASSLKRSAKNIQYF	TGTGCCAGCAGCTTGAAGCGGTCAGCCAAAAACATTCAGTACTTC
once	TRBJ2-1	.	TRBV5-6	CASSPGDNEQFF	TGTGCCAGCAGCCCCGGTGACAATGAGCAGTTCTTC
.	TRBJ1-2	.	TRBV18	CASSPTQGDYGYTF	TGTGCCAGCTCTCCGACACAGGGCGACTATGGCTACACCTTC
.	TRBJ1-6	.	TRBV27	CASSLPTGNSPLHF	TGTGCCAGCAGTTTGCCAACAGGGAATTCACCCCTCCACTTT
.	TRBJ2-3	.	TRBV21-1	CASSKIGRFPDTQYF	TGTGCCAGCAGCAAAATCGGGAGGTTCCCAGATACGCAGTATTTT
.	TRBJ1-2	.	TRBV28	CASSYRALKDYGYTF	TGTGCCAGCAGTTACAGGGCTCTAAAAGACTATGGCTACACCTTC
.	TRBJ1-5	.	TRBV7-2	CASSPSQGYQPQHF	TGTGCCAGCAGCCCCTCGCAGGGGTATCAGCCCCAGCATTTT
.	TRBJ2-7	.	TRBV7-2	CASSSRTATYEQYF	TGTGCCAGCAGCTCGAGGACAGCCACCTACGAGCAGTACTTC
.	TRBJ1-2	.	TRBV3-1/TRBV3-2	CASSPSRATISYTF	TGTGCCAGCAGCCCCTCCCGGGCGACTATTTCCTACACCTTC
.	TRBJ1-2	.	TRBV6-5	CASTRKREWYGYTF	TGTGCCAGCACTCGGAAGCGGGAGTGGTATGGCTACACCTTC
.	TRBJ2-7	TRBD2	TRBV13	CASSLWVAGGPDEQYF	TGTGCCAGCAGCTTATGGGTAGCGGGAGGGCCGGACGAGCAGTACTTC
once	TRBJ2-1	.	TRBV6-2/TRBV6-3	CASSYGLHNEQFF	TGTGCCAGCAGTTACGGCTTACACAATGAGCAGTTCTTC
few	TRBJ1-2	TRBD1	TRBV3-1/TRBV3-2	CASSQEMNDRGYGYTF	TGTGCCAGCAGCCAAGAGATGAATGACAGGGGCTATGGCTACACCTTC
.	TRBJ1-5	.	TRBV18	CASSPRGNSNQPQHF	TGTGCCAGCTCACCAAGGGGAAATAGCAATCAGCCCCAGCATTTT
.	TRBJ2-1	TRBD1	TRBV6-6	CASEKGQGEQFF	TGTGCCAGCGAAAAGGGACAGGGTGAGCAGTTCTTC
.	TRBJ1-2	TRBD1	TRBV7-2	CASSFDRGLDGYTF	TGTGCCAGCAGCTTTGACAGGGGGCTCGACGGCTACACCTTC
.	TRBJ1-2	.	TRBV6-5	CASGWLGQFYGYTF	TGTGCCAGCGGCTGGCTGGGCCAGTTCTATGGCTACACCTTC
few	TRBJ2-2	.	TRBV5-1	CASSLGDSPNTGELFF	TGCGCCAGCAGCTTGGGTGACAGTCCGAACACCGGGGAGCTGTTTTTT
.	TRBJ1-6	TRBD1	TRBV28	CASRKTGGFNSPLHF	TGTGCCAGCAGGAAGACAGGGGGTTTCAATTCACCCCTCCACTTT
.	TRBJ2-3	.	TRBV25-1	CASSESGFDSTDTQYF	TGTGCCAGCAGTGAGTCGGGGTTCGATAGCACAGATACGCAGTATTTT
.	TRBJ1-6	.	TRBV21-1	CASSKGWAGVSPLHF	TGTGCCAGCAGCAAAGGGTGGGCAGGGGTATCACCCCTCCACTTT
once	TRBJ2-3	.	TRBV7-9	CASSHRDFPIDTQYF	TGTGCCAGCAGCCACCGGGACTTTCCTATAGATACGCAGTATTTT
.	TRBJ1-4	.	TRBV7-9	CASSLLGGRLNEKLFF	TGTGCCAGCAGCTTATTAGGGGGACGGCTTAATGAAAAACTGTTTTTT
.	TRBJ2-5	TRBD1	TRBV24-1	CATSEAGTGGEETQYF	TGTGCCACCAGTGAAGCGGGGACAGGGGGCGAGGAGACCCAGTACTTC
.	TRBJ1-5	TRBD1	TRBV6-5	CASVQGGNSNQPQHF	TGTGCCAGTGTACAGGGGGGGAATAGCAATCAGCCCCAGCATTTT
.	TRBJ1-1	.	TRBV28	CASTKSGFLTEAFF	TGTGCCAGCACCAAATCAGGCTTTCTCACTGAAGCTTTCTTT
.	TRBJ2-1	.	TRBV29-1	CSVVGEGVVEQFF	TGCAGCGTAGTGGGAGAGGGAGTAGTTGAGCAGTTCTTC